A selection of T cell receptor beta chains follows, all from one sample in a study of CD8+ T cells in alopecia areata. Repertoires were generated with immunoSEQ multiplex PCR, while TCRdb's copy carries only in-frame clones and drops some. Found here are 93,000 or so clones, under 90% of them singletons; the top ten hold approximately 10%. The material sequenced was CD8+ T cells sorted from blood, taken between weeks 30 and 35, from a patient treated with tofacitinib. The receptors come from a human donor with alopecia areata. The CDR3 runs from the conserved cysteine through the conserved F or W. D genes are given only for firm matches. Clone size is stated in some rows and not others, as once, few, many or a class when expanded.

D gene | J gene | V gene | clone size | CDR3 DNA | CDR3 protein
- | TRBJ2-5 | TRBV7-9 | - | TGTGCCAGCAGCTTAGTGGCTTCTCGGGAGACCCAGTACTTC | CASSLVASRETQYF
- | TRBJ2-7 | TRBV28 | - | TGTGCCAGCAGTTCGGACTCCTACGAGCAGTACTTC | CASSSDSYEQYF
- | TRBJ2-3 | TRBV6-4 | - | TGTGCCAGCAGTGAGGTCCTGGAACCTAGCACAGATACGCAGTATTTT | CASSEVLEPSTDTQYF
TRBD1 | TRBJ1-5 | TRBV7-8 | - | TGTGCCAGCAGCTTAGCGCACTATTTACAGGGGAGAAATCAGCCCCAGCATTTT | CASSLAHYLQGRNQPQHF
- | TRBJ2-6 | TRBV5-1 | - | TGCGCCAGCAGCTTGGGTCACGACCTCTATTGTTGTGGGGCCAACGTCCTGACTTTC | CASSLGHDLYCCGANVLTF
TRBD2 | TRBJ2-7 | TRBV9 | - | TGTGCCAGCAGCGCTGGACTAGCGGGCACCTACGAGCAGTACTTC | CASSAGLAGTYEQYF
- | TRBJ2-4 | TRBV29-1 | - | TGCAGCGTTGAAGATCTTCGCCGAGACATTCAGTACTTC | CSVEDLRRDIQYF
TRBD1 | TRBJ2-7 | TRBV4-1 | - | TGCGCCAGCAGCCAAGATCCGGGACAGGGCGGCTCCGAGCAGTACTTC | CASSQDPGQGGSEQYF
- | TRBJ2-7 | TRBV2 | - | TGTGCCAGCAAGGGGGGCGAAAACGAGCAGTACTTC | CASKGGENEQYF
- | TRBJ2-3 | TRBV4-1 | - | TGCGCCAGCAGCCAAGGCCCGGACAGCAGCACAGATACGCAGTATTTT | CASSQGPDSSTDTQYF
TRBD1 | TRBJ2-7 | TRBV7-9 | once | TGTGCCAGCAGCTCCTCGGGACAGGGGGACTCCTACGAGCAGTACTTC | CASSSSGQGDSYEQYF
- | TRBJ2-2 | TRBV6-5 | - | TGTGCCAGCAGTTACGGCGGGGAGCTGTTTTTT | CASSYGGELFF
TRBD2 | TRBJ2-2 | TRBV7-8 | - | TGTGCCAGCAGCTTAGAAGGGACTAGCGGGAGCGGGGAGCTGTTTTTT | CASSLEGTSGSGELFF
TRBD2 | TRBJ2-7 | TRBV4-1 | - | TGCGCCAGCAGCCAAGGGACTAGCGGGACCTACGAGCAGTACTTC | CASSQGTSGTYEQYF
TRBD1 | TRBJ2-2 | TRBV5-1 | - | TGCGCCAGCAGCCTTGGACAGGAGACCTTCACCGGGGAGCTGTTTTTT | CASSLGQETFTGELFF
TRBD1 | TRBJ2-7 | TRBV5-1 | - | TGCGCCAGCAGCTTGGGGGACAGGACCTACGAGCAGTACTTC | CASSLGDRTYEQYF
TRBD2 | TRBJ2-1 | TRBV5-8 | - | TGTGCCAGCAGTCTAGCGGGGGGACTCTACAATGAGCAGTTCTTC | CASSLAGGLYNEQFF
- | TRBJ1-2 | TRBV21-1 | - | TGTGCCAGCAGCATTCCCAGGGCGGGTGGCTACACCTTC | CASSIPRAGGYTF
- | TRBJ2-7 | TRBV21-1 | - | TGTGCCAGCAGCAGGACAGGGAGCTCCTACGAGCAGTACTTC | CASSRTGSSYEQYF
- | TRBJ2-5 | TRBV27 | - | TGTGCCAGCGGGCGAGGTCCCAGGGAGACCCAGTACTTC | CASGRGPRETQYF
- | TRBJ1-5 | TRBV7-9 | - | TGTGCCAGCAGCTGGGGGGATGGCAATCAGCCCCAGCATTTT | CASSWGDGNQPQHF
TRBD2 | TRBJ2-7 | TRBV7-2 | - | TGTGCCAGCGCGGGGGGGCTAACCGCCTACGAGCAGTACTTC | CASAGGLTAYEQYF
- | TRBJ2-1 | TRBV13 | - | TGTGCCAGCAGCTGGGGGCGCGGGGGAAGCTCCTACAATGAGCAGTTCTTC | CASSWGRGGSSYNEQFF
- | TRBJ2-4 | TRBV12-5 | - | TGTGCTAGTGCCCCGAGCGAGGGCTTGGCCAAAAACATTCAGTACTTC | CASAPSEGLAKNIQYF
- | TRBJ2-3 | TRBV7-9 | - | TGTGCCAGTACGGATACAGGGACGACGCAGTATTTT | CASTDTGTTQYF
- | TRBJ1-5 | TRBV7-9 | - | TGTGCCAGCAGCCCGCCGGGGGGTAATCAGCCCCAGCATTTT | CASSPPGGNQPQHF
- | TRBJ1-2 | TRBV13 | - | TGTGCCAGCAGCTTAGGCAGGGATGGCTACACCTTC | CASSLGRDGYTF
- | TRBJ2-7 | TRBV29-1 | few | TGCAGCGTTACCGGACCTGCCTCCTACGAGCAGTACTTC | CSVTGPASYEQYF
TRBD2 | TRBJ2-7 | TRBV5-6 | - | TGTGCCAGCAGACTAGATGAGCGGGAAGACTACGAGCAGTACTTC | CASRLDEREDYEQYF
- | TRBJ1-1 | TRBV2 | - | TGTGCCAGCAGGGGCACCTTCGGCAGTATCAGCCCTGAAGCTTTCTTT | CASRGTFGSISPEAFF
- | TRBJ2-3 | TRBV27 | - | TGTGCCAGCAGTTTTCAAGGCACAGATACGCAGTATTTT | CASSFQGTDTQYF
- | TRBJ2-7 | TRBV29-1 | - | TGCAGCGTTGAAGACGATCGCGGGCGCTACGAGCAGTACTTC | CSVEDDRGRYEQYF
- | TRBJ1-1 | TRBV5-1 | - | TGCGCCAGCAGCTTGGACATCGGGGGGAACACTGAAGCTTTCTTT | CASSLDIGGNTEAFF